This T cell receptor beta chain was sequenced for a study of blood T cell repertoires in COVID-19. Study at large: Acute-phase and convalescent COVID-19 samples originated in the United States, Italy and Spain. Nucleic acid was either cDNA or gDNA, and it came from T cells, B-cell-depleted T cells, or PBMCs.

Authors' methods: Reference gene primer amplification yielded estimated nucleated cell counts. The table came from immunoSEQ multiplex PCR; TCRdb's copy has only in-frame clones and leaves some out. V, J and clone size reflect that table, while D and trimming were determined from the DNA. Of approximately 190,000 clones in the sample, 75% to 85% are singletons; the top ten hold 6.9%. Looked up from germline, CDR1 is MGHDK and CDR2 is SYGVNS. This CDR3 spans 16 amino acids. V lost 1 base and J lost 5; bases outside the gene matches: 4. This clone was observed a single time. Sequencing was done on a sample of peripheral blood. This chain joins TRBV25-1 and TRBJ1-3, with 11 bases identical to TRBD1. The receptor was derived from a man between 60 and 75 years old with acute or convalescent COVID-19. The CDR3 reads CASSEFGQGARNTIYF. The CDR3 bases are TGTGCCAGCAGTGAATTCGGACAGGGGGCTAGAAACACCATATATTTT.